These 27 T cell receptor beta chains were sequenced from one sample in a study of glioma-infiltrating T cells after dendritic cell vaccination. The repertoire was sequenced with immunoSEQ multiplex PCR; TCRdb's copy has only in-frame clones and lacks some. The sample consists of tens of thousands of clones, 81% of them appearing once. The time point denotes: after dendritic cell vaccination, including at tumor progression/relapse. The source was blood, collected after dendritic cell vaccination. The receptors shown here come from a human donor with glioblastoma.

The count of this clone is one. CDR3 DNA: TGTGCCTGTTCTCGACAGGGGCATATCTACGAGCAGTACGTC. Translation: CACSRQGHIYEQYV. The V call is TRBV30, the J call TRBJ2-7; the match to TRBD1 covers 8 bases. The length of the CDR3 is 14 residues. From germline, CDR1 is GTSNPN and CDR2 SVGIG (reference sequence). The trim removed 6 bases at V and 3 bases at J, leaving 10 bases unmatched.

V is TRBV30 and J is TRBJ1-2; TRBD1 aligns across 8 bases. The CDR3 is 12 residues long. CDR1 GTSNPN and CDR2 SVGIG come from the germline V gene (reference sequence). Unmatched junction bases numbered 3, after V lost 1 base and J lost 8 bases. CDR3 nucleotides: TGTGCCTGGAGTGGGCAGGGGGCAGGCTACACCTTC. It is translated as CAWSGQGAGYTF. Based on the CDR3 plus reference TRBV30 and TRBJ1-2, the full variable domain is SQTIHQWPATLVQPVGSPLSLECTVEGTSNPNLYWYRQAAGRGLQLLFYSVGIGQISSEVPQNLSASRPQDRQFILSSKKLLLSDSGFYLCAWSGQGAGYTFGSGTRLTVV.

V and J are TRBV6-1 and TRBJ2-7; TRBD2 is a possible D gene (6 bases). Germline loops: CDR1 MNHNS, CDR2 SASEGT. Trimming stripped 7 bases from V and 4 bases from J, with 11 bases between. This CDR3 is built from 12 residues. The CDR3 sequence: CASITAGYEQYF. The CDR3 DNA reads as TGTGCCAGCATAACCGCGGGGTACGAGCAGTACTTC.

The sample holds one count of this clone. J is TRBJ1-2 and V is TRBV5-1; 7 bases agree with TRBD1. With V trimmed by 1 base and J by 8 bases, 11 bases remained unmatched. Germline CDR1 SGHRS, CDR2 YFSETQ. This CDR3 contains 15 residues. Here the CDR3 reads CASSLPGQSAGGYTF. The DNA of the CDR3 is TGCGCCAGCAGCTTGCCGGGACAGTCGGCGGGGGGCTACACCTTC.

This CDR3 reads CASSAGKDYGYTF. CDR3 sequence (DNA): TGCGCCAGCAGTGCAGGGAAGGACTATGGCTACACCTTC. The chain carries TRBV10-1 and TRBJ1-2; D possibly corresponds to TRBD1 (5 bases). CDR1 WNHNN and CDR2 SYGVQD come from the germline V gene (reference sequence). The ends were cut back, 4 bases at V and 3 bases at J, with 9 bases in the middle. The CDR3 has 13 residues.

This clone appeared a few times. This sequence joins TRBV4-2 and TRBJ2-3; TRBD2 is a possible D gene (6 bases). Trimming shortened V by 4 bases and J by 2 bases, and 16 bases separated the two germline ends. CDR3 length: 16 amino acids. Germline lookup yields CDR1 LGHNA and CDR2 YNFKEQ. CDR3 nucleotides: TGTGCCAGCAGCCCCCTCGGCGCGGGGCTCACAGATACGCAGTATTTT. It specifies CASSPLGAGLTDTQYF.

In this sample, this clone turned up once. The chain recombines TRBV10-3 with TRBJ2-1, with 12 bases matching TRBD2. Trimming at V came to 6 bases and at J to 9 bases, leaving 6 bases not matched to a gene. CDR3 length: 14 residues. Germline CDR1 and CDR2: ENHRY and SYGVKD. CDR3 in amino acids: CAISRLAGEGEQFF. The CDR3 DNA is TGTGCCATCAGCCGACTAGCGGGAGAGGGTGAGCAGTTCTTC.

The rearrangement uses TRBV19 and TRBJ2-3; 9 bases line up with TRBD2. CDR1 LNHDA and CDR2 SQIVND come from the germline V gene (reference sequence). The CDR3 spans 16 residues. Unmatched junction bases numbered 9, after V lost 6 bases and J lost 2 bases. CDR3: CASSSGLAGLTDTQYF. For the CDR3, the DNA is TGTGCCAGTAGCTCGGGGCTAGCGGGACTCACAGATACGCAGTATTTT.

The gene calls are TRBV6-5 and TRBJ1-1; no clear D gene. Trimming removed 7 bases at V and 0 bases at J, with 12 bases between. Per the germline V gene, CDR1 is MNHEY and CDR2 is SVGAGI. This CDR3 is built from 14 residues. CDR3 in amino acids: CASKKGGLNTEAFF. The CDR3 coding sequence is TGTGCCAGCAAAAAGGGAGGGCTGAACACTGAAGCTTTCTTT.

This clone was found once. The chain combines TRBV6-6 with TRBJ1-1; D remains unclear. The CDR3 runs 14 residues. CDR1 and CDR2 (germline): MNHNY, SVGAGI (reference sequence). The V end lost 0 bases, the J end lost 3 bases, and 8 bases lay between the germline ends. The CDR3 DNA sequence: TGTGCCAGCAGTTACTCCGGGGAGGACACTGAAGCTTTCTTT. This translates into CASSYSGEDTEAFF.

The V call is TRBV18, the J call TRBJ1-1; D not resolved. Trimming took 0 bases from V and 1 from J, leaving 9 bases between them. This CDR3 has 15 residues. Germline assignment: CDR1 KGHSH and CDR2 LQKENI. The CDR3 DNA reads as TGTGCCAGCTCACCACCGAGTAGCCAGAACACTGAAGCTTTCTTT. Amino acids: CASSPPSSQNTEAFF. Using reference TRBV18 and TRBJ1-1 for the parts outside the CDR3, the full variable domain is NAGVMQNPRHLVRRRGQEARLRCSPMKGHSHVYWYRQLPEEGLKFMVYLQKENIIDESGMPKERFSAEFPKEGPSILRIQQVVRGDSAAYFCASSPPSSQNTEAFFGQGTRLTVV.

V and J are TRBV10-1 and TRBJ2-5; TRBD2 aligns across 8 bases. The V and J ends lost 4 bases and 5 bases, in that order; junction bases with no gene match: 9. Germline V CDR1 and CDR2: WNHNN, SYGVQD (reference sequence). The CDR3 runs 15 residues. The CDR3 DNA follows: TGCGCCAGCAGTGTCCAGACTAGCGAAGGCGAGACCCAGTACTTC. Its translation is CASSVQTSEGETQYF.

In its sample, this clone was seen once. The DNA for the CDR3 is TGTGCCAGTAGTACCGGGACTAGCGGGAGAAGAAAGTTCTTC. It specifies CASSTGTSGRRKFF. This chain links TRBV19 with TRBJ2-1; 14 bases align to TRBD2. Germline-derived CDR1 and CDR2 are LNHDA and SQIVND (reference sequence). The CDR3 sequence is 14 residues long. The trim removed 4 bases at V and 14 bases at J, leaving 7 bases unmatched.

V and J are TRBV5-4 and TRBJ2-7, with 16 positions matching TRBD2. Trimming at V came to 3 bases and at J to 1 base, leaving 4 bases not matched to a gene. This CDR3 contains 17 residues. CDR1 and CDR2 from the germline V gene are SGHNT and YYREEE (reference sequence). This CDR3 is CASSSGTSGRGSYEQYV. The CDR3 DNA is TGTGCCAGCAGCTCAGGGACTAGCGGGAGGGGATCCTACGAGCAGTACGTC.

V and J are TRBV2 and TRBJ2-2, with D possibly being TRBD1 (7 bases). Germline CDR1 reads SNHLY; CDR2 reads FYNNEI. V lost 7 bases and J 10 bases, leaving 13 bases between the germline ends. The CDR3 contains 12 residues. The CDR3 here is CASKEGAVELFF. CDR3 nucleotide sequence: TGTGCCAGCAAGGAGGGGGCTGTGGAGCTGTTTTTT.

The V call is TRBV2, the J call TRBJ2-2; D may be TRBD1 (5 bases). Trimming pared 4 bases from V and 6 bases from J, leaving 9 bases between. The CDR3 contains 13 residues. Germline V gene sequence: CDR1 SNHLY, CDR2 FYNNEI. The CDR3 region has the DNA TGTGCCAGCAGTGGGGGCAGTGCCGGGGAGCTGTTTTTT. Amino acid sequence: CASSGGSAGELFF.

The chain combines TRBV13 with TRBJ2-1; tentative D call: TRBD2 (7 bases). The germline gives CDR1 PRHDT, CDR2 FYEKMQ (reference sequence). V was clipped by 5 bases and J by 1 base, with 18 bases between them. CDR3 length: 17 residues. CDR3 loop: CASSPLWGGRSYNEQFF. The CDR3 DNA is TGTGCCAGCAGCCCCCTATGGGGGGGCAGGTCCTACAATGAGCAGTTCTTC.

V is TRBV7-9 and J is TRBJ2-3; 15 nucleotides align to TRBD2. Germline-derived CDR1 and CDR2 are SEHNR and FQNEAQ (reference sequence). V was clipped by 7 bases and J by 9 bases; unmatched bases: 14. This CDR3 is 17 amino acids long. CDR3 in amino acids: CASISPKGTSGGRTQYF. The CDR3 bases are TGTGCCAGCATCTCGCCAAAAGGGACTAGCGGGGGGAGAACGCAGTATTTT. The variable domain in full, completed from reference TRBV7-9 and TRBJ2-3, reads DTGVSQNPRHKITKRGQNVTFRCDPISEHNRLYWYRQTLGQGPEFLTYFQNEAQLEKSRLLSDRFSAERPKGSFSTLEIQRTEQGDSAMYLCASISPKGTSGGRTQYFGPGTRLTVL.

The gene calls are TRBV29-1 and TRBJ1-2; D gene uncertain. The CDR3 has 12 residues. V was cut by 7 bases and J by 4 bases, with 13 bases left in between. The germline V gene has CDR1 SQVTM and CDR2 ANQGSEA. CDR3: CSGGPEGYGYTF. For the CDR3, the DNA is TGCAGCGGTGGACCCGAGGGCTATGGCTACACCTTC.

This sequence joins TRBV5-1 and TRBJ2-2; 8 nucleotides line up with TRBD2. Germline values: CDR1 SGHRS, CDR2 YFSETQ. This CDR3 contains 16 residues. Trimming at V came to 0 bases and at J to 7 bases, leaving 8 bases not matched to a gene. CDR3 protein: CASSLGSAGVFGELFF. CDR3 nucleotide sequence: TGCGCCAGCAGCTTGGGATCAGCGGGAGTTTTCGGGGAGCTGTTTTTT.

The CDR3 region has the DNA TGTGCCAGCAGTTTATCCAACTCAGGACAGGGTTATGGCTACACCTTC. Its protein product is CASSLSNSGQGYGYTF. The chain combines TRBV27 with TRBJ1-2; 8 positions agree with TRBD1. J was trimmed by 5 bases and V by 0 bases; bases with no gene match: 8. The CDR3 runs to 16 residues. The germline V gene has CDR1 MNHEY and CDR2 SMNVEV (reference sequence).

This chain connects TRBV27 to TRBJ2-1, with D unresolved. Germline loops: CDR1 MNHEY, CDR2 SMNVEV (reference sequence). Trimming pared 2 bases from V and 8 bases from J, leaving 4 bases between. This CDR3 region has 11 residues. CDR3 region: CASSLRDEQFF. The CDR3, as DNA: TGTGCCAGCAGTTTACGGGATGAGCAGTTCTTC.

The genes are TRBV5-1 and TRBJ2-7; possibly TRBD1 for D (5 bases). The CDR3 consists of 14 residues. Germline CDR1 reads SGHRS; CDR2 reads YFSETQ. V lost 0 bases and J lost 2, with 9 bases in between. In nucleotides, the CDR3 is TGCGCCAGCAGCTTGGGACAGCAGGCCTACGAGCAGTACTTC. Its translation: CASSLGQQAYEQYF.

This chain uses TRBV7-3 with TRBJ2-2; 7 bases fit TRBD2. This CDR3 comprises 16 residues. The germline V gene has CDR1 SGHTA and CDR2 FQGTGA. Unmatched junction bases numbered 7, after V lost 1 base and J lost 5 bases. The CDR3 here is CASSLMLAVDTGELFF. In DNA, the CDR3 is TGTGCCAGCAGCTTAATGCTAGCGGTTGATACCGGGGAGCTGTTTTTT.

This sequence joins TRBV7-2 and TRBJ2-6; possibly TRBD1 for D (6 bases). Trimming stripped 5 bases from V and 4 bases from J, with 21 bases between. This CDR3 contains 18 residues. Germline values: CDR1 SGHTA, CDR2 FQGNSA. This chain's CDR3 is CASSPTGLGSKGANVLTF. The CDR3, as DNA: TGTGCCAGCAGCCCGACAGGTCTGGGGTCAAAGGGGGCCAACGTCCTGACTTTC.

This clone showed up just once. The chain links TRBV19 to TRBJ2-5; TRBD2 agrees at 13 bases. Germline CDR1 is LNHDA and CDR2 is SQIVND (reference sequence). The CDR3 covers 18 residues. With V trimmed by 1 base and J by 4 bases, 9 bases remained unmatched. The CDR3 nucleotides read TGTGCCAGTAGTATAGTACGAACTAGCGGGGGGGCCGGAGAGACCCAGTACTTC. Amino acid sequence: CASSIVRTSGGAGETQYF.

This clone was seen only once. This chain uses TRBV6-6 with TRBJ1-4; perhaps TRBD1 as D (5 bases). Trimming left V 11 bases short and J 4 bases short, with 17 bases between. Germline assignment: CDR1 MNHNY and CDR2 SVGAGI (reference sequence). The CDR3 has 14 amino acids. In DNA, the CDR3 is TGTGCCGGGGCCATGGGGGGGGATAATGAAAAACTGTTTTTT. This encodes CAGAMGGDNEKLFF.